This T cell receptor beta chain came from a study of neurological immune-mediated disorders. A note on this clonotype: The antigen is not known.

By 5'RACE with 10-nucleotide random UMIs, the cDNA was made. Over 200 million TCR-beta sequences from 15-18 subjects were obtained in each sequencing run. A single record per CDR3 protein comes from TCRdb applying MiXCR to the 5' RACE reads. Of tens of thousands of distinct CDR3 sequences in the sample, roughly an eighth were seen once. Described time point: longitudinal time-point 1 (baseline). The CDR3 is made up of 15 amino acids. V lost 2 bases to trimming and J lost 4 bases; unmatched junction nucleotides: 4. The germline V gene has CDR1 SGHRS and CDR2 YFSETQ. Study results and caveats: Because no CDR3 amino acid sequences were shared across subjects by expanded clones, private repertoires were suggested in all groups.

This chain joins TRBV5-1 and TRBJ2-7, with 12 positions matching TRBD1. The specimen sequenced was PBMCs. This receptor was identified in a female donor with HTLV-1-associated myelopathy (HAM/TSP). CDR3 amino acids: CASSFGTGGGYEQYF. The CDR3 bases are TGCGCCAGCAGCTTCGGGACAGGGGGCGGATACGAGCAGTACTTC.